This T cell receptor beta chain was recorded in a study of cytomegalovirus exposure and HLA in healthy donors (TCRdb year 2017). In the study overall: In an earlier analysis of 450 to 750 of the donors, 276 Gb of sequence data and approximately 100 million unique TCR beta sequences from some 170 million T cells were reported. Genome-wide SNP genotypes for about 65% of the roughly 670 donors were used in a later genetic analysis, which treated that subset as a discovery cohort. Roughly five DR-DQ haplotypes were handled as single units for association and clustering, since linkage in the cohort was strong. An early release covering approximately 600 HLA-typed donors comprised approximately 300 gigabases of sequencing data and some 79 million unique TCR sequences. In a later analysis, previously published TCR beta repertoires from 666 donors were re-analyzed and high-resolution HLA genotyping was added so that TCR occurrence patterns could be studied. Typing coverage varied by locus: roughly 629-630 donors for A, B, C, DRB1 and DQB1; roughly 560 for DQA1; more than 600 for DPA1; around 490 for DPB1. Alongside the repertoire data, information on donor age, sex, ethnicity and CMV serostatus was compiled. HLA typing included class I and class II loci at four-digit resolution. The aim of the study was to test whether cataloging public T cell receptors could identify signatures of past pathogen exposure. An earlier analysis of 587 of the donors applied high-throughput TCR beta sequencing to assess whether each TCR beta V gene segment acted as functional or pseudogenic. High-throughput TCR immunosequencing, statistical association of individual TCRs with disease status, and machine learning were combined to predict cytomegalovirus infection status. Among around 400 genotyped donors of the cohort, an average of around 240,000 unique TCR beta nucleotide sequences was sequenced per donor, of which about 19% were non-productive. All discovery cohort repertoires had been generated using a single sequencing platform. Using immunosequencing, the study profiled T cell repertoires from 666 subjects and related those repertoires to cytomegalovirus serostatus. In addition to the first cohort of 650 to 800 subjects, a separate validation cohort of around 110 different subjects was used. Rather than using new phenotypic data, the later analysis identified candidate immune exposures from TCR beta sequences and from how often those sequences occurred across donors. The genetic ancestry cluster associated with self-reported Caucasian donors included 81% of the roughly 410 genotyped donors. What the research found in general, with its limitations: The classifier was reported to diagnose cytomegalovirus status with high specificity and sensitivity in both the original and validation cohorts. The earlier analysis of 587 of the donors excluded about 16 rarely observed V segments, including chromosome 9 orphons, because counts were too low. Assigning TCR associations to individual alleles was difficult when HLA alleles, especially DR and DQ, strongly co-occurred. The authors suggested that the approach could potentially be generalized to other disease states and immunological phenotypes. A cluster of highly shared sequence variants was judged likely to represent a technical artifact of the sequencing pipeline. Specific HLA alleles were associated with 15,000 to 20,000 TCR beta sequences at a false discovery rate of 0.05 in a later analysis. While some public TCRs were present in many individuals, most TCR sequences turned up only very rarely across donors. The presence/absence analyses assumed that sequencing depth was roughly uniform across donors, and that assumption may not be true. In this cohort, only TCR beta chains were sequenced, and detectable features were limited by the absence of alpha or paired-chain data. An earlier analysis of approximately 570 of the donors showed that most TCR beta V segments appeared in productive rearrangements either about 87% or about 30% of the time, which broadly matched IMGT annotations. Some IMGT-functional V segments, including TRBV6-2 and TRBV6-3, could not be told apart with the 87-base-pair reads, so those segments were excluded. HLA typing was unavailable for some donors at each locus, so association tests used only the typed subset. Several of the top co-occurrence clusters appeared to be linked to parvovirus B19, influenza, CMV and Epstein-Barr virus, according to a later analysis. According to a later analysis, TCR association rates differed among HLA loci, with DRB1 alleles showing the most associated TCRs and HLA-C alleles showing the fewest. Correlated functional status among segregating V segments might reflect linkage disequilibrium, but an unknown experimental factor could not be ruled out. The study listed approximately 160 TCR beta chains as associated with cytomegalovirus. Most CMV-associated TCR beta chains appeared to be HLA-restricted in a later analysis, and the HLA associations seemed to be driven largely by CMV exposure. An association between a missense DCLRE1C variant and V-gene and J-gene trimming of TCR beta chains was found in a later genetic analysis and replicated in an independent cohort. In a later genetic analysis, fewer N-insertions in productive TCRs were reported among donors in an Asian-associated ancestry cluster than the roughly 700-donor mean. CMV serostatus was the only immune exposure information available for the cohort. A further reported finding was that TCR beta sequences accurately predicted the HLA-A and HLA-B alleles for most subjects in the first cohort. In vitro tests confirmed that a few of the cytomegalovirus-associated TCR beta chains recognize cytomegalovirus antigens. In a later analysis, HLA-associated TCR beta chains showed more clonal expansion and lower generation probabilities than non-associated chains that were equally common.

The cohort consisted of 650 to 700 healthy bone marrow donors. At the time of sampling, all cohort members were nominally healthy, though unrecorded immune exposures were likely present. The donor was CMV seropositive and belonged to the group of 250 to 300 seropositive cohort members. Each donor provided a peripheral blood sample, and peripheral blood mononuclear cells were used for TCR beta sequencing. The Qiagen DNeasy Blood Extraction Kit was used to extract genomic DNA from the blood cell samples. As for this clone: Its antigen is currently not known. The junction and the germline gene differ at one end; a read error may be behind it.

Library construction relied on the immunoSEQ multiplex PCR assay. The multiplex PCR relied on a mix of 60 forward primers for TCR Vbeta segments and 13 reverse primers for TCR Jbeta segments. Amplification of the CDR3 region of rearranged TCR beta genes was performed with a multiplex PCR assay on genomic DNA. The Illumina HiSeq System was used to sequence the amplified TCR beta libraries as 87-base-pair reads. Per the authors' processing: A later analysis counted tens of millions of unique TCR beta chains across the 500 to 850 repertoires, and 9.5 million to 11 million of these chains were shared by at least two donors. To remove PCR and sequencing errors, raw reads were error-corrected and collapsed into unique sequences using a nearest-neighbor algorithm that merged closely related sequences. V, D and J gene segments were assigned by aligning CDR3 sequences to IMGT reference sequences. For a sequence to be retained, a match of at least six nucleotides was required to both a V gene segment and a J gene segment. A rearrangement counted as productive if the CDR3 had no stop codons and remained in frame with V and J, and every other rearrangement counted as non-productive. Following IMGT convention, CDR3 was defined as the stretch from the second conserved V-encoded cysteine to the conserved J-encoded phenylalanine. The earlier analysis of about 570 of the donors excluded any sequence lacking an unambiguous match to a single V gene segment. In an earlier analysis of several hundred of the donors, V segments were called functional above 56.7% productive rearrangements and were called segregating when the between-donor standard deviation exceeded 5%. A statistical classification framework was built for diagnosing cytomegalovirus status from the catalog of TCR beta chain sequences. In a later analysis, V and J genes were assigned by comparing TCR nucleotide sequences against IMGT/GENE-DB human TR gene sequences. Using the TCRdist pipeline, a later analysis assigned CDR3 sequences along with most-parsimonious VDJ recombination scenarios. In a later analysis, every TCR beta chain was defined by the combination of its CDR3 amino acid sequence and its V-gene family, and reads without a unique V-gene family were dropped. A later analysis removed roughly 590 highly shared, low-generation-probability nucleotide sequences to deal with suspected cross-contamination and a sequencing artifact. A later analysis calculated a clonal expansion index for each public chain from normalized within-repertoire ranks of inferred template counts. In a later analysis, generation probabilities were computed with a VDJ recombination model fitted to out-of-frame rearrangements, and the resulting probabilities were checked against IGoR. In a later analysis, TCR-TCR, TCR-HLA and TCR-CMV co-occurrence was scored with hypergeometric tests, and a repertoire-size bias correction was applied to TCR pairs. In a later analysis, false discovery rates were estimated by permuting HLA or CMV assignments 20 times. In a later analysis, co-occurring TCRs were grouped using DBSCAN, and TCRdist sequence similarity was added for clustering within HLA-allele-positive subsets. For co-occurrence clustering, repertoires with fewer than 30,000 or more than 120,000 public chains were excluded, along with about five repertoires with anomalous nucleotide sharing. Here the immuneACCESS table is served through TCRdb, limited to in-frame sequences with V and J called. Missing clones are a known gap in these copies; in checked studies unresolved V genes cover under half, and the rest lacks a known reason. That table furnishes V, J and clone size, whereas the DNA furnished D and trimming. The sample table holds 150,000 to 200,000 clones, of which less than 85% were seen once. The ten largest clones represent 1.5% of the sample.

The CDR3 runs 14 residues from the cysteine to the phenylalanine. CDR3 DNA only is kept here, 42 bases in frame from base 1. CDR1 SGHDT and CDR2 YYEEEE are derived from the germline V gene. Recombination connected TRBV5-6 to TRBJ2-3; 7 junctional bases match TRBD2. The sequencing input was PBMCs. The source is a girl aged 10-17 years in good health and CMV-seropositive. The base sequence is TGTGCCAGCAGCTTGGGCCCCGGGGGGTTGAAGTCGGTTTTT. Its product reads: CASSLGPGGLKSVF. The reference TRBV5-6 and TRBJ2-3 proteins fill in what lies around the CDR3, so the full variable domain reads DAGVTQSPTHLIKTRGQQVTLRCSPKSGHDTVSWYQQALGQGPQFIFQYYEEEERQRGNFPDRFSGHQFPNYSSELNVNALLLGDSALYLCASSLGPGGLKSVFGPGTRLTVL.